These 23 T cell receptor beta chains were all obtained from the same sample, sequenced in a study of T cell responses to AZD1222 COVID-19 vaccine. Libraries were prepared by immunoSEQ multiplex PCR; TCRdb keeps only in-frame clonotypes and omits some of them. This table holds about 110,000 clones, about nine tenths found once. This specimen consisted of peripheral blood, obtained on day 0 of AZD1222 vaccination. These receptors originate from an adult in good health.

The chain carries TRBV13 and TRBJ1-2; D perhaps matches TRBD1 (5 bases). The CDR3 length is 13 residues. CDR1 and CDR2 from the germline V gene are PRHDT and FYEKMQ (reference sequence). Trimming removed 5 bases from V and 8 bases from J, with 15 bases in between. The CDR3 is CASSLGGLGGYTF. The CDR3 coding sequence is TGTGCCAGCAGCCTGGGGGGTTTAGGAGGCTACACCTTC. Variable domain in full (rest from reference TRBV13 and TRBJ1-2): AAGVIQSPRHLIKEKRETATLKCYPIPRHDTVYWYQQGPGQDPQFLISFYEKMQSDKGSIPDRFSAQQFSDYHSELNMSSLELGDSALYFCASSLGGLGGYTFGSGTRLTVV.

This clone was found once. V usage is TRBV11-2 and J usage is TRBJ2-1; no firm D call. Trimming shortened V by 4 bases and J by 7 bases, and 20 bases separated the two germline ends. CDR3 length equals 16 residues. Germline V CDR1 and CDR2: SGHAT, FQNNGV. The chain's CDR3 is CASSSKGGEFPNEQFF. CDR3 nucleotides: TGTGCCAGCAGCTCTAAGGGCGGCGAATTCCCAAATGAGCAGTTCTTC.

This clone was seen a single time. The chain is built from TRBV24-1 and TRBJ2-1; a weak D match, TRBD1 (7 bases). The CDR3 covers 13 residues. From germline, CDR1 is KGHDR and CDR2 SFDVKD. The V end lost 3 bases, the J end lost 10 bases, and 12 bases lay between the germline ends. CDR3 sequence: CATSDGGGREQFF. The CDR3 DNA sequence: TGTGCCACCAGTGATGGAGGGGGCAGGGAGCAGTTCTTC.

V gene TRBV18 combines with J gene TRBJ1-2; 9 nucleotides align to TRBD1. The CDR3 contains 16 residues. Germline V lookup: CDR1 KGHSH, CDR2 LQKENI. The J segment lost 6 bases and the V segment lost 4 bases, leaving 12 bases of the junction unmatched. CDR3 loop: CASSRSGQGVSNGYTF. CDR3 coding DNA: TGTGCCAGCTCACGATCGGGACAGGGCGTATCGAATGGCTACACCTTC. The whole variable domain, remainder taken from reference TRBV18 and TRBJ1-2, is NAGVMQNPRHLVRRRGQEARLRCSPMKGHSHVYWYRQLPEEGLKFMVYLQKENIIDESGMPKERFSAEFPKEGPSILRIQQVVRGDSAAYFCASSRSGQGVSNGYTFGSGTRLTVV.

This chain connects TRBV5-1 to TRBJ2-3, with a weak D call TRBD2 (5 bases). Germline CDR1 reads SGHRS; CDR2 reads YFSETQ. V was trimmed by 0 bases and J by 2 bases, leaving 13 bases between them. The CDR3 spans 16 residues. This chain's CDR3 is CASSLALSGTTDTQYF. In DNA, the CDR3 is TGCGCCAGCAGCTTGGCTTTGAGCGGAACCACAGATACGCAGTATTTT. Looking up the rest from reference TRBV5-1 and TRBJ2-3 gives the full variable domain: KAGVTQTPRYLIKTRGQQVTLSCSPISGHRSVSWYQQTPGQGLQFLFEYFSETQRNKGNFPGRFSGRQFSNSRSEMNVSTLELGDSALYLCASSLALSGTTDTQYFGPGTRLTVL.

The chain recombines TRBV2 with TRBJ2-7; possibly TRBD1 or TRBD2 for D (5 bases each). Looked up from germline, CDR1 is SNHLY and CDR2 is FYNNEI. The ends were cut back, 8 bases at V and 3 bases at J, with 17 bases in the middle. The CDR3 length is 14 residues. CDR3 sequence reads: CASGPTGPVYEQYF. CDR3 DNA: TGTGCCAGCGGCCCTACGGGACCGGTCTACGAGCAGTACTTC.

The chain links TRBV4-3 to TRBJ2-5, with D unresolved. V lost 5 bases, J lost 5 bases, and 12 bases lay in between. This CDR3 has 13 amino acids. The germline gives CDR1 LGHNA, CDR2 YSLEER. CDR3 in amino acids: CASSTSTAETQYF. The CDR3, as DNA: TGCGCCAGCAGCACTTCTACGGCGGAGACCCAGTACTTC.

This sequence joins TRBV28 and TRBJ2-5, with no clear D. Trimming shortened V by 3 bases and J by 1 base, and 9 bases separated the two germline ends. This CDR3 comprises 14 residues. The germline V gene has CDR1 MDHEN and CDR2 SYDVKM. DNA for the CDR3: TGTGCCAGCAGTTTGACAAGCGCCCAAGAGACCCAGTACTTC. The encoded protein is CASSLTSAQETQYF. Filled out from reference TRBV28 and TRBJ2-5, the complete variable domain reads DVKVTQSSRYLVKRTGEKVFLECVQDMDHENMFWYRQDPGLGLRLIYFSYDVKMKEKGDIPEGYSVSREKKERFSLILESASTNQTSMYLCASSLTSAQETQYFGPGTRLLVL.

This rearrangement joins TRBV7-8 to TRBJ2-1; 9 positions agree with TRBD2. CDR1 and CDR2 from the germline V gene are SGHVS and FQNEAQ. The CDR3 sequence is 16 residues long. V lost 2 bases to trimming and J lost 2 bases; unmatched junction nucleotides: 4. CDR3 loop: CASSLLASGAYNEQFF. In DNA form, the CDR3 reads TGTGCCAGCAGCTTACTGGCTAGCGGGGCCTACAATGAGCAGTTCTTC.

This clone was observed a few times. The chain employs TRBV19 and TRBJ1-5, with D maybe TRBD1 (5 bases). The V gene lost 6 bases and the J gene lost 5 bases, with 17 bases spanning the gap. The CDR3 has 15 amino acids. CDR1 and CDR2 (germline): LNHDA, SQIVND (reference sequence). The CDR3: CASRRGVRSDQPQHF. The CDR3 DNA follows: TGTGCCAGTAGGAGGGGAGTCCGGTCAGATCAGCCCCAGCATTTT.

This chain joins TRBV3-1 (or the pseudogene TRBV3-2) and TRBJ2-3; TRBD2 matches 8 bases. CDR1 LGHDT and CDR2 YNNKEL come from the germline V gene (reference sequence). J gave up 8 bases and V 0 bases, and 10 bases lay outside the gene matches. The CDR3 contains 16 residues. The CDR3 DNA reads as TGTGCCAGCAGCCAAGATTACGGGACTAGGAGGGGTACGCAGTATTTT. Protein: CASSQDYGTRRGTQYF.

V usage is TRBV9 and J usage is TRBJ2-1; D is possibly TRBD1 or TRBD2 (6 bases each). V lost 4 bases and J 10 bases, leaving 12 bases between the germline ends. The CDR3 is made up of 12 amino acids. The germline V gene encodes CDR1 SGDLS and CDR2 YYNGEE. The CDR3 region is CASSYPGGEQFF. The CDR3 bases are TGTGCCAGCAGCTACCCCGGGGGCGAGCAGTTCTTC. The complete variable domain, with remaining parts taken from reference TRBV9 and TRBJ2-1, reads DSGVTQTPKHLITATGQRVTLRCSPRSGDLSVYWYQQSLDQGLQFLIQYYNGEERAKGNILERFSAQQFPDLHSELNLSSLELGDSALYFCASSYPGGEQFFGPGTRLTVL.

This clone appeared a few times. The chain employs TRBV11-3 and TRBJ2-1; 8 bases line up with TRBD2. Germline V CDR1 and CDR2: SGHNT, YENEEA. The CDR3 extends over 15 amino acids. The V gene end was trimmed by 5 bases and the J gene end by 6 bases; junction bases not matched to a gene: 9. The DNA of the CDR3 is TGTGCCAGCAGCCTACCGGGACTAGGGGCCAATGAGCAGTTCTTC. Its protein is CASSLPGLGANEQFF.

CDR3 in DNA: TGTGCCACCAGCAGATGGACTAGCGGGAGTTATGAGCAGTTCTTC. Protein: CATSRWTSGSYEQFF. The chain links TRBV15 to TRBJ2-1; 13 nucleotides agree with TRBD2. The CDR3 length is 15 residues. After removal of 2 bases from V and 8 bases from J, the junction contained 3 bases not matched to a gene. Germline CDR1 LNHNV, CDR2 YYDKDF (reference sequence).

The genes are TRBV11-3 and TRBJ2-1; D perhaps matches TRBD2 (6 bases). The CDR3 length is 12 residues. The germline CDR1 and CDR2 sequences are SGHNT and YENEEA. The V end was cut by 5 bases, the J end by 10 bases, with 12 bases between. The CDR3 loop is CASSLQAGEQFF. CDR3 nucleotides: TGTGCCAGCAGCCTCCAGGCGGGGGAGCAGTTCTTC. Full variable domain (missing parts from reference TRBV11-3 and TRBJ2-1): EAGVVQSPRYKIIEKKQPVAFWCNPISGHNTLYWYLQNLGQGPELLIRYENEEAVDDSQLPKDRFSAERLKGVDSTLKIQPAELGDSAVYLCASSLQAGEQFFGPGTRLTVL.

V is TRBV5-1 and J is TRBJ1-5; TRBD1 might be the D (5 bases). V shed 0 bases and J shed 5 bases, with 6 bases lying between them. Germline assignment: CDR1 SGHRS and CDR2 YFSETQ. This CDR3 contains 13 residues. CDR3 sequence (DNA): TGCGCCAGCAGCTTGGGGGACTATCAGCCCCAGCATTTT. It yields the protein CASSLGDYQPQHF.

J is TRBJ1-2 and V is TRBV7-8; a possible D gene is TRBD1 (6 bases). The CDR3 sequence is 13 residues long. Germline V gene lookup returns CDR1 SGHVS and CDR2 FQNEAQ. V was cut by 5 bases and J by 8 bases, with 15 bases left in between. This CDR3 reads CASSPEGGRGYTF. The CDR3 region has the DNA TGTGCCAGCAGCCCGGAGGGGGGGCGAGGCTACACCTTC. The full variable domain, in which reference TRBV7-8 and TRBJ1-2 provide the parts outside the CDR3, is GAGVSQSPRYKVAKRGQDVALRCDPISGHVSLFWYQQALGQGPEFLTYFQNEAQLDKSGLPSDRFFAERPEGSVSTLKIQRTQQEDSAVYLCASSPEGGRGYTFGSGTRLTVV.

The chain links TRBV3-1 (or the pseudogene TRBV3-2) to TRBJ1-3, with D tentatively TRBD1 (5 bases). The V and J ends lost 1 base and 4 bases respectively, with 11 bases between them. The CDR3 consists of 15 residues. Germline CDR1 LGHDT, CDR2 YNNKEL (reference sequence). This CDR3 reads CASSQGTPGGNTIYF. The DNA of the CDR3 is TGTGCCAGCAGCCAAGGGACACCCGGGGGAAACACCATATATTTT.

This chain uses TRBV25-1 with TRBJ1-5, with D possibly matching TRBD1 (6 bases). The CDR3 totals 14 residues. The ends were cut back, 2 bases at V and 4 bases at J, with 9 bases in the middle. Germline V CDR1 and CDR2: MGHDK, SYGVNS. CDR3 DNA: TGTGCCAGCAGTGAACTACAGGGAAATCAGCCCCAGCATTTT. Encoded protein: CASSELQGNQPQHF.

This clone was seen just once. V gene TRBV7-2 combines with J gene TRBJ1-1; D not resolved. The germline CDR1 and CDR2 sequences are SGHTA and FQGNSA. Trimming removed 5 bases at V and 3 bases at J, with 4 bases between. The CDR3 has 11 residues. CDR3 sequence reads: CASSLYTEAFF. As DNA, the CDR3 is TGTGCCAGCAGCCTTTACACTGAAGCTTTCTTT.

This clone was seen a single time. The rearrangement links TRBV27 to TRBJ1-1; maybe TRBD1 (5 bases). V lost 4 bases and J lost 1, with 13 bases in between. Germline V gene sequence: CDR1 MNHEY, CDR2 SMNVEV (reference sequence). The CDR3 has 15 amino acids. The CDR3 nucleotides are TGTGCCAGCAGTTGGACCGTCCAGGGGAACACTGAAGCTTTCTTT. Amino acid sequence: CASSWTVQGNTEAFF.

V usage is TRBV15 and J usage is TRBJ2-2, with a weak D call TRBD1 (6 bases). This CDR3 has 20 residues. V was pared by 0 bases and J by 1 base, with 21 bases between. The V gene's germline CDR1 is LNHNV and CDR2 YYDKDF (reference sequence). The CDR3 DNA is TGTGCCACCAGCAGAGATGTCGGCAGGGGAAGTATAGGGAACACCGGGGAGCTGTTTTTT. Translation gives CATSRDVGRGSIGNTGELFF.

The chain carries TRBV10-1 and TRBJ1-2; D is unresolved. The CDR3 extends over 13 amino acids. The germline V gene encodes CDR1 WNHNN and CDR2 SYGVQD (reference sequence). Trimming stripped 0 bases from V and 5 bases from J, with 7 bases between. CDR3 DNA: TGCGCCAGCAGTGAGTCAGCCGGTTATGGCTACACCTTC. It yields the protein CASSESAGYGYTF.